What follows are 2 T cell receptor beta chains derived from one specimen sequenced in a study of CD8 T cells in Susac syndrome. The RNA, about 0.45 to 1 ug, was put through reverse transcription using random hexamers. TCRdb reanalysed the immunoSEQ multiplex PCR reads using MiXCR and keeps one entry per CDR3 protein. The sample carries more than 200,000 distinct CDR3 sequences, approximately 90% recorded once. Source material: CD8+ T cells from PBMCs. The receptors shown here come from a human donor with multiple sclerosis.

The chain carries TRBV4-3 and TRBJ2-3; 7 nucleotides align to TRBD2. The V gene's germline CDR1 is LGHNA and CDR2 YSLEER. After removal of 1 base from V and 6 bases from J, the junction contained 7 bases not matched to a gene. CDR3 length equals 15 residues. This chain's CDR3 is CASSQGWRESDTQYF. CDR3 bases: TGCGCCAGCAGCCAAGGTTGGCGGGAGAGCGATACGCAGTATTTT.

The chain links TRBV13 to TRBJ2-1; tentatively, D is TRBD1 (6 bases). CDR3 length: 15 amino acids. Germline CDR1 reads PRHDT; CDR2 reads FYEKMQ (reference sequence). V dropped 5 bases and J dropped 8 bases, with 19 bases sitting between them. The CDR3 spells CASSQTGHRRDEQFF. The CDR3 bases are TGTGCCAGCAGCCAAACGGGACACCGGCGGGATGAGCAGTTCTTC. The whole variable domain, filled in from reference TRBV13 and TRBJ2-1, reads AAGVIQSPRHLIKEKRETATLKCYPIPRHDTVYWYQQGPGQDPQFLISFYEKMQSDKGSIPDRFSAQQFSDYHSELNMSSLELGDSALYFCASSQTGHRRDEQFFGPGTRLTVL.